This T cell receptor beta chain originates from a study of high-grade serous ovarian cancer treatment subgroups. The wider study: On average, roughly 14,000 reads and about 8,100 unique TCR beta rearrangements were obtained per sample. Study-level findings and limits: TCR relatedness rose with neoantigen level and trended with mutation load. The analyses considered CDR3 and ignored CDR1 and CDR2. Different patients shared almost no repertoire; same-patient tumors shared about 0.11 to 0.85.

Repertoires were generated with immunoSEQ multiplex PCR, while TCRdb's copy carries only in-frame clones and drops some. This table has roughly 9,800 clones, 68% appearing once. This CDR3 comprises 12 residues. V was clipped by 6 bases and J by 8 bases, with 10 bases between them. CDR1 is MNHEY and CDR2 is SMNVEV in the germline V gene (reference sequence). This clone was detected only a few times. Its cognate antigen is unknown. The tumor samples were collected prior to definitive surgery or chemotherapy. The sample consisted of tumor tissue. This clonotype originated in a human donor with high-grade serous ovarian cancer. The chain is built from TRBV27 and TRBJ1-4, with D perhaps matching TRBD1 (5 bases). The CDR3 DNA sequence: TGTGCCAGCAGCCTTAGGGGCGAAAAACTGTTTTTT. This translates into CASSLRGEKLFF. Full variable domain (missing parts from reference TRBV27 and TRBJ1-4): EAQVTQNPRYLITVTGKKLTVTCSQNMNHEYMSWYRQDPGLGLRQIYYSMNVEVTDKGDVPEGYKVSRKEKRNFPLILESPSPNQTSLYFCASSLRGEKLFFGSGTQLSVL.